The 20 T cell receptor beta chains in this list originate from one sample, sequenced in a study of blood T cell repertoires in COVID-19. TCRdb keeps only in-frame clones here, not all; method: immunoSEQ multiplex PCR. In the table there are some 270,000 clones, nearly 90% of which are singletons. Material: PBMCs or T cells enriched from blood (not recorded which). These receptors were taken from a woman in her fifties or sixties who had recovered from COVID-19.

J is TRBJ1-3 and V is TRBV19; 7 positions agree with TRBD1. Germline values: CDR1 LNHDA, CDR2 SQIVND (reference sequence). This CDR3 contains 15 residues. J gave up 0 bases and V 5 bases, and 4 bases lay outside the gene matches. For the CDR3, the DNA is TGTGCCAGTAGTGCGGGACAGTCCTCTGGAAACACCATATATTTT. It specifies CASSAGQSSGNTIYF.

The CDR3 region has the DNA TGTGCCAGCAGCTTGGGTTCCCGGTGGACTGAAGCTTTCTTT. Translating gives CASSLGSRWTEAFF. The rearrangement uses TRBV5-6 and TRBJ1-1, with no clear D. The CDR3 runs 14 residues. Trimming removed 0 bases at V and 5 bases at J, with 11 bases between. CDR1 and CDR2 from the germline V gene are SGHDT and YYEEEE.

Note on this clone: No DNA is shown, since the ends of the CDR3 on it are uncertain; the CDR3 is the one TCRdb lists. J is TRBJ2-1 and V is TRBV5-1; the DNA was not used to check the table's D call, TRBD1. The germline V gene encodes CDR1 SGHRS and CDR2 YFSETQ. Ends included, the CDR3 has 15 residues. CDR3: CASSVGQGSIDIKFF.

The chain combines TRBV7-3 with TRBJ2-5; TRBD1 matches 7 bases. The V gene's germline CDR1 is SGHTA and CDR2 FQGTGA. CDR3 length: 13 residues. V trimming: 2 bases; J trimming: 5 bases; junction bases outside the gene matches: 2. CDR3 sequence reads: CASSLEQGETQYF. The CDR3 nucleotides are TGTGCCAGCAGCTTAGAACAGGGGGAGACCCAGTACTTC. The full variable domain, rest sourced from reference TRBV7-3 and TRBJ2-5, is GAGVSQTPSNKVTEKGKYVELRCDPISGHTALYWYRQSLGQGPEFLIYFQGTGAADDSGLPNDRFFAVRPEGSVSTLKIQRTERGDSAVYLCASSLEQGETQYFGPGTRLLVL.

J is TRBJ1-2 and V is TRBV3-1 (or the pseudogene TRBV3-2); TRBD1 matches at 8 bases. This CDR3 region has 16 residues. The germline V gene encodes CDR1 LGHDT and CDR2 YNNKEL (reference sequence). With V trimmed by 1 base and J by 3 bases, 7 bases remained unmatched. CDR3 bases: TGTGCCAGCAGCCAAGGGCTTGCGACAGGGGACTATGGCTACACCTTC. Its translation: CASSQGLATGDYGYTF.

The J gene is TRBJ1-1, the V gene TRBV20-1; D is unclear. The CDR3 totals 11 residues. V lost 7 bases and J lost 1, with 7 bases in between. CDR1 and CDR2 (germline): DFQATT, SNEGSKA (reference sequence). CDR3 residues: CSGQKNTEAFF. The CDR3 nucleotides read TGCAGTGGCCAGAAGAACACTGAAGCTTTCTTT.

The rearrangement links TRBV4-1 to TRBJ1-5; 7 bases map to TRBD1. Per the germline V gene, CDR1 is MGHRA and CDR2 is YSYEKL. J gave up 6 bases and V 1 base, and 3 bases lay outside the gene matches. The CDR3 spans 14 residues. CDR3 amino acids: CASSQGTGSQPQHF. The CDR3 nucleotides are TGCGCCAGCAGCCAAGGGACAGGCTCTCAGCCCCAGCATTTT.

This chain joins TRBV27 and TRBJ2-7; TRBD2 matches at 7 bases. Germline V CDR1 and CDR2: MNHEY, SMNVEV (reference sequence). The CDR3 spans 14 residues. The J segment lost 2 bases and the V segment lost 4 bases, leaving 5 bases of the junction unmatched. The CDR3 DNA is TGTGCCAGCAGTTCCTGGCGGGGGACCTACGAGCAGTACTTC. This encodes CASSSWRGTYEQYF.

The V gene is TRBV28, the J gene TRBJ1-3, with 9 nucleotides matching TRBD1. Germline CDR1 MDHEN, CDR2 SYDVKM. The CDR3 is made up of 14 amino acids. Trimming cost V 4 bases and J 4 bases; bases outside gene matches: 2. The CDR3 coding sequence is TGTGCCAGCAGTTACAGGGGGCTAGGAAACACCATATATTTT. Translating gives CASSYRGLGNTIYF. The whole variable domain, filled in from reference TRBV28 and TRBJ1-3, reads DVKVTQSSRYLVKRTGEKVFLECVQDMDHENMFWYRQDPGLGLRLIYFSYDVKMKEKGDIPEGYSVSREKKERFSLILESASTNQTSMYLCASSYRGLGNTIYFGEGSWLTVV.

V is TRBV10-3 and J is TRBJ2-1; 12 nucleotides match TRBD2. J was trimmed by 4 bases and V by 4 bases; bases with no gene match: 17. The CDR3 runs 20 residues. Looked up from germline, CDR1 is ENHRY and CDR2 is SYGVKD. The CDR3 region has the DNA TGTGCCATCAGTGCCTTGACTAGCGGGGGTTCCTTGAATTCGTACAATGAGCAGTTCTTC. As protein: CAISALTSGGSLNSYNEQFF.

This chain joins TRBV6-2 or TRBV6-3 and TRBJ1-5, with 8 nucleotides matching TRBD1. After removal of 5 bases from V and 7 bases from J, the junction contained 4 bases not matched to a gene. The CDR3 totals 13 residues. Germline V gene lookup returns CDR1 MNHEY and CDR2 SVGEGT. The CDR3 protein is CASSTGGVQPQHF. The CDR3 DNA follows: TGTGCCAGCAGTACAGGGGGAGTCCAGCCCCAGCATTTT.

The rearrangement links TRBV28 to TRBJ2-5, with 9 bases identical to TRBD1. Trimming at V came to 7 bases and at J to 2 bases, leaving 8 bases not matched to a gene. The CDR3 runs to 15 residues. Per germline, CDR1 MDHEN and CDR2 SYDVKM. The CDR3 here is CASTSRTGAQETQYF. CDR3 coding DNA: TGTGCCAGCACCAGCCGGACAGGGGCACAAGAGACCCAGTACTTC.

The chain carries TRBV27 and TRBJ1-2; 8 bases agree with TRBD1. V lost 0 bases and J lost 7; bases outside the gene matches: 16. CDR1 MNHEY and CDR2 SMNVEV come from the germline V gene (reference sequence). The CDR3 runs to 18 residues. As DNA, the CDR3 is TGTGCCAGCAGTTTATCCGGACAGGGTGCCCCTCTTGTTGGTGGCTACACCTTC. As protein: CASSLSGQGAPLVGGYTF.

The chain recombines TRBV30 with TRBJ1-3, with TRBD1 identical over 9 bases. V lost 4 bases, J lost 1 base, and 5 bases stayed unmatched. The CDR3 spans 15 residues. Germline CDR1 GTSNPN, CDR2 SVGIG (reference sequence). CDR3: CAWTLQGASGNTIYF. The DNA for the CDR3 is TGTGCCTGGACATTACAGGGGGCATCTGGAAACACCATATATTTT.

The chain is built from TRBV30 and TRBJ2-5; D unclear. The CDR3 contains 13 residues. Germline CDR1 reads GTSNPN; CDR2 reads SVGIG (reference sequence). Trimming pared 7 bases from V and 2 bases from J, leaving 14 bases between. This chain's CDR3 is CAFAAGWQETQYF. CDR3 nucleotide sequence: TGTGCCTTCGCTGCCGGGTGGCAAGAGACCCAGTACTTC.

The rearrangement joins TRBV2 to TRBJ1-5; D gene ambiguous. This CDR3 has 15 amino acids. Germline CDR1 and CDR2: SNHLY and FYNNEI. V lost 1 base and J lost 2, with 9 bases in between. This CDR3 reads CASSEVYGGNQPQHF. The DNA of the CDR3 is TGTGCCAGCAGTGAAGTTTACGGGGGCAATCAGCCCCAGCATTTT.

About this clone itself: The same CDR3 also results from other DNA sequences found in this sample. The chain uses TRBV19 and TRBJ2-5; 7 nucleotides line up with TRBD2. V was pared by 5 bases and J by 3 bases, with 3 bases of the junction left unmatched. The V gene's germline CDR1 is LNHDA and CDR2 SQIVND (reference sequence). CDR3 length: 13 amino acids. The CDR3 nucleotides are TGTGCCAGTAGTCGGGCGGGGGAAGAGACCCAGTACTTC. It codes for CASSRAGEETQYF.

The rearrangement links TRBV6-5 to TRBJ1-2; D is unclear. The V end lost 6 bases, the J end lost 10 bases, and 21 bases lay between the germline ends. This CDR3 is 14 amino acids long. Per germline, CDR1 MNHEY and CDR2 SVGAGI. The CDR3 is CASRATGAPRFYTF. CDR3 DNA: TGTGCCAGCAGGGCGACGGGAGCCCCAAGGTTCTACACCTTC.

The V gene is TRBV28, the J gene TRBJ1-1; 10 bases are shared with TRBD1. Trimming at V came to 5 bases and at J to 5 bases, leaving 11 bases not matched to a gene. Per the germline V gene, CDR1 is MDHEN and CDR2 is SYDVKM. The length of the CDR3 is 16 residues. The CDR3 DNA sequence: TGTGCCAGCAGTACGGGGACAGGGGTAGGTGGGACTGAAGCTTTCTTT. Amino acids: CASSTGTGVGGTEAFF. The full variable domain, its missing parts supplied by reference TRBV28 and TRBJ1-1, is DVKVTQSSRYLVKRTGEKVFLECVQDMDHENMFWYRQDPGLGLRLIYFSYDVKMKEKGDIPEGYSVSREKKERFSLILESASTNQTSMYLCASSTGTGVGGTEAFFGQGTRLTVV.

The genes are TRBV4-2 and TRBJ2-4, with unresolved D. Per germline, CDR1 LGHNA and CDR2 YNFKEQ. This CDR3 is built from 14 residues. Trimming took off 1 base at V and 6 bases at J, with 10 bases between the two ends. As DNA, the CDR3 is TGTGCCAGCAGCCAAGGATGGGCAGCAAACATTCAGTACTTC. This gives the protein CASSQGWAANIQYF.